These 2 T cell receptor beta chains were sequenced from one sample in a study of blood T cell repertoires in COVID-19. Profiled with immunoSEQ multiplex PCR; TCRdb holds only in-frame clones, not every one. The sample contains roughly 380,000 clones, around 87% of which appear only once. The sequenced material came from PBMCs or T cells enriched from blood (not recorded which). These receptor sequences come from a man aged 25-40 years who had recovered from COVID-19.

The chain employs TRBV5-4 and TRBJ1-1; D may be TRBD1 (6 bases). The CDR3 consists of 13 residues. Trimming removed 5 bases at V and 1 base at J, with 9 bases between. CDR1 and CDR2 (germline): SGHNT, YYREEE (reference sequence). For the CDR3, the DNA is TGTGCCAGCAGGACGGACAGGAACACTGAAGCTTTCTTT. As protein: CASRTDRNTEAFF.

The rearrangement uses TRBV3-1 (or the pseudogene TRBV3-2) and TRBJ2-1, with 9 bases lining up with TRBD1. Germline lookup yields CDR1 LGHDT and CDR2 YNNKEL (reference sequence). This CDR3 has 15 residues. V was clipped by 3 bases and J by 0 bases; unmatched bases: 0. Written as DNA, the CDR3 is TGTGCCAGCAGCCAGGGACAGGGCTCCTACAATGAGCAGTTCTTC. Translated, it gives CASSQGQGSYNEQFF.